This T cell receptor beta chain was observed in a study of T cell repertoires and HLA-DP antigens. Profiling relied on immunoSEQ multiplex PCR, and the TCRdb table lists in-frame clones only, not all of them. The sample lists approximately 100,000 clones; approximately 89% were seen once. As for this clone: Antigen unknown.

The CDR3 is made up of 14 amino acids. After removal of 8 bases from V and 7 bases from J, the junction contained 7 bases not matched to a gene. In germline, CDR1 is MNHNS, CDR2 SASEGT. The J gene is TRBJ2-4, the V gene TRBV6-1; 11 nucleotides line up with TRBD1. Sequencing input: CD4+ T cells from PBMCs. The clonotype originates from a man aged 45-60 years in good health and CMV-seronegative. In DNA form, the CDR3 reads TGTGCCAGCGGCTCCCGGGACAGGGGGAACATTCAGTACTTC. Amino acids: CASGSRDRGNIQYF.